The source of this T cell receptor beta chain is a study of blood T cell repertoires in COVID-19. CDR1 and CDR2 from the germline V gene are GTSNPN and SVGIG (reference sequence). The CDR3 covers 16 residues. The junction had 13 bases not matched to a gene; V was cut back by 3 bases and J by 4 bases. Generated by immunoSEQ multiplex PCR, the TCRdb table keeps only in-frame clones and is missing some. The sample yields roughly 340,000 clones, 80% to 90% seen once. J is TRBJ1-1 and V is TRBV30; the match to TRBD1 covers 8 bases. The TCR comes from a man aged 40-55 years in a cohort exposed to, infected with or recovered from COVID-19 (not recorded which). What was sequenced was PBMCs or T cells enriched from blood (not recorded which). The CDR3 is CAWSLGRGRRTTEAFF. CDR3 coding DNA: TGTGCCTGGAGCCTGGGCAGGGGGCGTAGGACCACTGAAGCTTTCTTT.